The 20 T cell receptor beta chains listed next were all sequenced from one sample in a study of cytomegalovirus exposure and HLA in healthy donors. In the PCR, 60 Vbeta and 13 Jbeta primers were used. The assay was immunoSEQ multiplex PCR, and TCRdb's table has in-frame clones only and misses some. The sample lists 55,000 to 70,000 clones, roughly 71% occurring once. What was sequenced was PBMCs. Receptor source: a woman in her sixties or seventies in good health and CMV-seropositive.

The rearrangement joins TRBV19 to TRBJ1-2; TRBD1 aligns across 7 bases. Per the germline V gene, CDR1 is LNHDA and CDR2 is SQIVND (reference sequence). The CDR3 is made up of 15 amino acids. V dropped 4 bases and J dropped 5; count of bases not matched to a gene: 10. The CDR3 nucleotides read TGTGCCAGTAGTACCCTCTCCGGGACAGCTTATGGCTACACCTTC. Translation: CASSTLSGTAYGYTF.

The J gene is TRBJ2-7, the V gene TRBV9, with a possible D match to TRBD2 (5 bases). CDR1 and CDR2 (germline): SGDLS, YYNGEE. The CDR3 covers 16 residues. The V end was cut by 0 bases, the J end by 3 bases, with 16 bases between. CDR3 amino acids: CASSVALAGTLYEQYF. The CDR3 DNA sequence: TGTGCCAGCAGCGTAGCTTTGGCGGGCACCCTCTACGAGCAGTACTTC.

This clone was detected once. The chain uses TRBV29-1 and TRBJ2-1, with TRBD1 matching 8 bases. CDR3 size: 14 residues. CDR1 is SQVTM and CDR2 is ANQGSEA in the germline V gene. Trimming cost V 6 bases and J 2 bases; bases outside gene matches: 6. The CDR3 reads CSVRTGSAYNEQFF. The CDR3, as DNA: TGCAGCGTGCGGACAGGGTCGGCCTACAATGAGCAGTTCTTC.

The V and J genes are TRBV4-1 and TRBJ1-5; TRBD1 is a possible D gene (5 bases). The CDR3 is made up of 16 amino acids. Looked up from germline, CDR1 is MGHRA and CDR2 is YSYEKL. V lost 0 bases to trimming and J lost 0 bases, with 9 bases between them. CDR3: CASSQDPGYSNQPQHF. Written as DNA, the CDR3 is TGCGCCAGCAGCCAAGATCCAGGGTATAGCAATCAGCCCCAGCATTTT.

This chain connects TRBV25-1 to TRBJ1-1; no definite D call. Deletions cut 5 bases from V and 1 base from J, with 8 bases between. The CDR3 has 13 residues. The germline CDR1 and CDR2 sequences are MGHDK and SYGVNS. The CDR3 region has the DNA TGTGCCAGCAGTTCTGAGGGGAACACTGAAGCTTTCTTT. Translation gives CASSSEGNTEAFF.

The chain recombines TRBV2 with TRBJ2-1, with TRBD2 matching 7 bases. The V and J ends lost 2 bases and 0 bases, in that order; junction bases with no gene match: 4. From germline, CDR1 is SNHLY and CDR2 FYNNEI. This CDR3 has 16 residues. The CDR3 region is CASSEMGGSSYNEQFF. CDR3 DNA: TGTGCCAGCAGTGAAATGGGCGGGAGCTCCTACAATGAGCAGTTCTTC.

This clone was recorded a few times. The chain has TRBV6-1 and TRBJ2-3; TRBD1 might be the D (6 bases). The CDR3 is 14 residues long. CDR1 and CDR2 (germline): MNHNS, SASEGT. V was cut by 6 bases and J by 1 base, with 11 bases left in between. The CDR3 sequence is CASRLGAGTDTQYF. The CDR3 DNA is TGTGCCAGCAGATTGGGGGCGGGCACAGATACGCAGTATTTT.

This clone was seen only a few times. The chain is built from TRBV6-1 and TRBJ1-6; D call uncertain. V lost 8 bases, J lost 6 bases, and 11 bases lay in between. CDR1 and CDR2 from the germline V gene are MNHNS and SASEGT. The CDR3 length is 13 residues. DNA of the CDR3: TGTGCCAGCGGAGGAGGGCGTAATTCACCCCTCCACTTT. It is translated as CASGGGRNSPLHF.

This sequence joins TRBV5-5 and TRBJ1-2; 8 bases match TRBD1. The CDR3 covers 13 residues. Trimming cost V 7 bases and J 2 bases; bases outside gene matches: 4. The germline V gene encodes CDR1 SGHKS and CDR2 YYEKEE (reference sequence). DNA for the CDR3: TGTGCCAGCTCGGACAGGGTGAACTATGGCTACACCTTC. Translating it yields CASSDRVNYGYTF. The full variable domain, its missing parts supplied by reference TRBV5-5 and TRBJ1-2, is DAGVTQSPTHLIKTRGQQVTLRCSPISGHKSVSWYQQVLGQGPQFIFQYYEKEERGRGNFPDRFSARQFPNYSSELNVNALLLGDSALYLCASSDRVNYGYTFGSGTRLTVV.

This clone was recorded a few times. The chain employs TRBV30 and TRBJ2-3; maybe TRBD1 (5 bases). The CDR3 totals 13 residues. Germline V gives CDR1 GTSNPN, CDR2 SVGIG (reference sequence). V dropped 2 bases and J dropped 2 bases, with 8 bases sitting between them. The chain's CDR3 is CAWSRGHTDTQYF. The CDR3 region has the DNA TGTGCCTGGAGTCGAGGACACACAGATACGCAGTATTTT.

In DNA form, the CDR3 reads TGTGCCAGCAGCGCCAGGGTGGCGAACACTGAAGCTTTCTTT. Amino acid sequence: CASSARVANTEAFF. This chain links TRBV9 with TRBJ1-1; perhaps TRBD1 as D (5 bases). The germline V gene encodes CDR1 SGDLS and CDR2 YYNGEE. With 3 bases removed from V and 1 base from J, the gap between germline ends came to 10 bases. The CDR3 sequence is 14 residues long.

The genes are TRBV11-3 and TRBJ2-7, with 11 bases that match TRBD2. CDR3 length: 14 amino acids. The V gene end was trimmed by 1 base and the J gene end by 6 bases; junction bases not matched to a gene: 2. The germline V gene has CDR1 SGHNT and CDR2 YENEEA. The DNA for the CDR3 is TGTGCCAGCAGCTTAGGACTAGCGGGACGCGAGCAGTACTTC. Translation gives CASSLGLAGREQYF.

The CDR3 nucleotides read TGTGCCAGCAGCTTAGTAGGGGTCCCCGGGGAGCTGTTTTTT. Translated: CASSLVGVPGELFF. The chain couples TRBV11-2 to TRBJ2-2, with D possibly TRBD1 on 5 matching bases. The CDR3 is made up of 14 amino acids. V lost 1 base and J lost 6, with 9 bases in between. Germline CDR1 SGHAT, CDR2 FQNNGV.

This clone has just a few counts. This chain links TRBV18 with TRBJ1-1, with 7 bases aligning to TRBD1. V trimming: 10 bases; J trimming: 5 bases; junction bases outside the gene matches: 10. Per the germline V gene, CDR1 is KGHSH and CDR2 is LQKENI. The CDR3 contains 13 residues. The CDR3 region is CATTGVLWTEAFF. In nucleotides, the CDR3 is TGTGCCACAACAGGGGTTCTGTGGACTGAAGCTTTCTTT.

This clone was counted between two and nine times. DNA of the CDR3: TGCGCCAGCAGCTTGGAGAGGCCACGCTATGGCTACACCTTC. Its translation is CASSLERPRYGYTF. The genes are TRBV5-1 and TRBJ1-2; D not resolved. V lost 0 bases and J 4 bases, leaving 10 bases between the germline ends. The CDR3 sequence is 14 residues long. Germline CDR1 is SGHRS and CDR2 is YFSETQ.

This rearrangement joins TRBV6-1 to TRBJ1-1; 9 bases match TRBD1. The CDR3 is 14 amino acids. CDR1 and CDR2 (germline): MNHNS, SASEGT. V was pared by 7 bases and J by 5 bases, with 8 bases of the junction left unmatched. The CDR3 DNA sequence: TGTGCCAGCATCATGACAGGGGGGAGGACTGAAGCTTTCTTT. This translates into CASIMTGGRTEAFF.

This clone came up a few times. V and J are TRBV6-6 and TRBJ1-1; unclear D gene. The CDR3 covers 16 residues. Germline CDR1 is MNHNY and CDR2 is SVGAGI (reference sequence). Trimming took off 7 bases at V and 0 bases at J, with 18 bases between the two ends. Written as DNA, the CDR3 is TGTGCCAGCATGTTCGAGGCCCGACCGATGAACACTGAAGCTTTCTTT. The encoded protein is CASMFEARPMNTEAFF.

The chain uses TRBV27 and TRBJ1-4; D is perhaps TRBD1 (6 bases). The V gene lost 5 bases and the J gene lost 5 bases, with 12 bases spanning the gap. This CDR3 is built from 14 residues. Germline values: CDR1 MNHEY, CDR2 SMNVEV (reference sequence). CDR3 sequence: CASSNRVKNEKLFF. The CDR3 DNA reads TGTGCCAGCAGTAACAGGGTTAAGAATGAAAAACTGTTTTTT.

The genes are TRBV27 and TRBJ1-2, with D maybe TRBD1 (6 bases). This CDR3 contains 13 residues. Trimming cost V 4 bases and J 5 bases, with 11 bases left between them. Per germline, CDR1 MNHEY and CDR2 SMNVEV (reference sequence). The CDR3 coding sequence is TGTGCCAGCAGTTCCGACAGGCGTTATGGCTACACCTTC. Its translation: CASSSDRRYGYTF.

The CDR3 region has the DNA TGTGCCAGCAGTGAATGGATGGGGGCAGAGACCCAGTACTTC. Encoded protein: CASSEWMGAETQYF. The chain uses TRBV2 and TRBJ2-5; D is perhaps TRBD1 (6 bases). V was shortened by 2 bases and J by 4 bases, with 11 bases between the two germline ends. The CDR3 totals 14 residues. CDR1 is SNHLY and CDR2 is FYNNEI in the germline V gene.